The 21 T cell receptor beta chains given below trace back to one sample, sequenced in a study of T cell responses to AZD1222 COVID-19 vaccine. Some clones are missing from TCRdb's copy, which holds only in-frame ones; the method was immunoSEQ multiplex PCR. The table shows approximately 99,000 clones, with 70% to 90% occurring only once. The specimen comprised peripheral blood, sampled on day 0 of AZD1222 vaccination. Receptor source: an adult in good health.

The J gene is TRBJ2-2, the V gene TRBV4-1; D remains ambiguous. The germline gives CDR1 MGHRA, CDR2 YSYEKL. V lost 4 bases to trimming and J lost 9 bases, with 9 bases between them. The CDR3 extends over 12 amino acids. CDR3 sequence reads: CASSPSHRELFF. The CDR3 DNA reads as TGCGCCAGCAGCCCGTCCCACCGGGAGCTGTTTTTT.

This clone was observed a few times. The chain joins TRBV19 to TRBJ1-1; D possibly corresponds to TRBD1 (5 bases). This CDR3 is built from 16 residues. Germline V CDR1 and CDR2: LNHDA, SQIVND (reference sequence). Trimming took 2 bases from V and 3 from J, leaving 16 bases between them. The CDR3 DNA sequence: TGTGCCAGTAGTATATGGGGGTTGAGGAGGGACACTGAAGCTTTCTTT. It specifies CASSIWGLRRDTEAFF. The full variable domain, its missing parts supplied by reference TRBV19 and TRBJ1-1, is DGGITQSPKYLFRKEGQNVTLSCEQNLNHDAMYWYRQDPGQGLRLIYYSQIVNDFQKGDIAEGYSVSREKKESFPLTVTSAQKNPTAFYLCASSIWGLRRDTEAFFGQGTRLTVV.

The chain recombines TRBV21-1 with TRBJ2-5; the table's D gene call, TRBD1, was not cross checked with the DNA. TRBV21-1 is a recognized pseudogene. The CDR3 has 13 amino acids. CDR3 loop: CASRDRGGETQYF. CDR3 nucleotides: TGTGCCAGCCGGGACAGGGGAGGGGAGACCCAGTACTTC.

This clone has more than one count but fewer than ten. The chain carries TRBV7-2 and TRBJ1-1; D is ambiguous. The V gene lost 1 base and the J gene lost 4 bases, with 10 bases spanning the gap. The CDR3 extends over 14 amino acids. Germline CDR1 is SGHTA and CDR2 is FQGNSA. The DNA for the CDR3 is TGTGCCAGCAGCTTAGTTTCAGTGGGCACTGAAGCTTTCTTT. Protein: CASSLVSVGTEAFF.

This clone was detected once. This sequence joins TRBV7-2 and TRBJ2-1; 9 nucleotides line up with TRBD2. CDR1 SGHTA and CDR2 FQGNSA come from the germline V gene. The CDR3 consists of 15 residues. V shed 3 bases and J 2 bases; nucleotides not matched to a gene: 2. The CDR3 region is CASSFGLAPYNEQFF. The CDR3 DNA follows: TGTGCCAGCAGCTTCGGACTAGCGCCCTACAATGAGCAGTTCTTC.

The rearrangement uses TRBV4-3 and TRBJ1-5; 8 bases line up with TRBD1. This CDR3 has 15 amino acids. CDR1 is LGHNA and CDR2 is YSLEER in the germline V gene. Germline trimming cut 5 bases from V and 3 bases from J; bases unmatched to any gene: 6. CDR3 region: CASSLDRGDNQPQHF. The CDR3 DNA sequence: TGCGCCAGCAGCTTAGACAGGGGCGACAATCAGCCCCAGCATTTT.

In nucleotides, the CDR3 is TGTGCCAGCAGCTTAGTTCGGAGAGGGGGGGAAAAACTGTTTTTT. This encodes CASSLVRRGGEKLFF. The V and J genes are TRBV7-2 and TRBJ1-4; TRBD1 is a possible D gene (6 bases). The CDR3 is 15 amino acids. Germline CDR1 is SGHTA and CDR2 is FQGNSA. Trimming took 1 base from V and 8 from J, leaving 14 bases between them.

CDR3 DNA sequence: TGTGCCAGCAGCCCGGACAGGGGGCATGGCTACACCTTC. It is translated as CASSPDRGHGYTF. The chain employs TRBV12-3 or TRBV12-4 and TRBJ1-2; 11 nucleotides match TRBD1. The CDR3 loop spans 13 amino acids. V was pared by 6 bases and J by 6 bases, with 3 bases of the junction left unmatched.

The chain has TRBV14 and TRBJ2-1, with 11 bases lining up with TRBD2. CDR1 SGHDN and CDR2 FVKESK come from the germline V gene. Trimming took 4 bases from V and 10 from J; bases not matched to a gene: 9. The CDR3 extends over 15 amino acids. The CDR3 protein is CASSLGLAGGQEQFF. The CDR3 DNA reads TGTGCCAGCAGCCTAGGGTTAGCGGGGGGGCAAGAGCAGTTCTTC.

Here the CDR3 DNA reads TGTGCTAGTGGTCCGCGGGGAGATCCCAATGAAAAACTGTTTTTT. It specifies CASGPRGDPNEKLFF. This chain links TRBV12-5 with TRBJ1-4; D not resolved. With 5 bases removed from V and 5 bases from J, the gap between germline ends came to 15 bases. Germline CDR1 LGHNT, CDR2 FRNRAP. CDR3 length: 15 amino acids.

V is TRBV7-6 and J is TRBJ2-1; 13 nucleotides line up with TRBD2. This CDR3 spans 17 amino acids. Germline CDR1 and CDR2: SGHVS and FNYEAQ. After removal of 1 base from V and 3 bases from J, the junction contained 3 bases not matched to a gene. In nucleotides, the CDR3 is TGTGCCAGCAGCTTAGGCGGGACTAGCGGGATCTACAATGAGCAGTTCTTC. Translated, it gives CASSLGGTSGIYNEQFF.

V gene TRBV9 combines with J gene TRBJ1-2; TRBD1 matches at 8 bases. Per the germline V gene, CDR1 is SGDLS and CDR2 is YYNGEE. V shed 5 bases, J shed 7 bases, and the junction held 7 bases outside the gene matches. CDR3 length: 13 amino acids. The CDR3 DNA follows: TGTGCCAGCAGAACAGGGGGGTCGGGTGGCTACACCTTC. This gives the protein CASRTGGSGGYTF.

The chain is built from TRBV21-1 and TRBJ2-1. TRBV21-1 is termed a pseudogene. There are 17 residues in the CDR3. As DNA, the CDR3 is TGTGCCAGCAGCTCCATCGGAGGGGGGTTAGGCTACAATGAGCAGTTCTTC. Its translation: CASSSIGGGLGYNEQFF.

The chain employs TRBV5-5 and TRBJ1-5; D remains ambiguous. This CDR3 has 13 amino acids. The V end was cut by 2 bases, the J end by 5 bases, with 8 bases between. The V gene's germline CDR1 is SGHKS and CDR2 YYEKEE (reference sequence). The chain's CDR3 is CASSLSGDQPQHF. Written as DNA, the CDR3 is TGTGCCAGCAGCTTAAGCGGGGATCAGCCCCAGCATTTT.

The sample holds a few counts of this clone. The rearrangement joins TRBV27 to TRBJ1-1; TRBD1 is a possible D gene (6 bases). Deletions cut 3 bases from V and 11 bases from J, with 19 bases between. Germline V gene lookup returns CDR1 MNHEY and CDR2 SMNVEV (reference sequence). This CDR3 is built from 14 residues. Here the CDR3 DNA reads TGTGCCAGCAGTTTTAAGGGGGGACCCGGGTTGGCTTTCTTT. It codes for CASSFKGGPGLAFF.

In this sample, this clone turned up a few times. The chain employs TRBV2 and TRBJ2-7; 7 bases agree with TRBD1. CDR1 and CDR2 from the germline V gene are SNHLY and FYNNEI. The CDR3 spans 12 residues. The junction had 6 bases not matched to a gene; V was cut back by 9 bases and J by 4 bases. CDR3 in amino acids: CASMDRRYEQYF. CDR3 in DNA: TGTGCCAGTATGGACAGGAGATACGAGCAGTACTTC.

The CDR3 DNA follows: TGTGCCAGCAGGATACAGGGTTACACTGAAGCTTTCTTT. The encoded protein is CASRIQGYTEAFF. This chain connects TRBV12-3 or TRBV12-4 to TRBJ1-1, with a weak D call TRBD1 (6 bases). The CDR3 contains 13 residues. Trimming took off 6 bases at V and 3 bases at J, with 11 bases between the two ends.

The chain recombines TRBV11-3 with TRBJ1-1; no clear D. V dropped 3 bases and J dropped 4 bases, with 6 bases sitting between them. The CDR3 runs to 12 residues. Germline values: CDR1 SGHNT, CDR2 YENEEA. CDR3 amino acids: CASSFSGTEAFF. CDR3 DNA sequence: TGTGCCAGCAGCTTTTCTGGCACTGAAGCTTTCTTT. Based on the CDR3 plus reference TRBV11-3 and TRBJ1-1, the full variable domain is EAGVVQSPRYKIIEKKQPVAFWCNPISGHNTLYWYLQNLGQGPELLIRYENEEAVDDSQLPKDRFSAERLKGVDSTLKIQPAELGDSAVYLCASSFSGTEAFFGQGTRLTVV.

About this clone: One junction end does not reproduce the germline sequence, and a read error may be involved. The chain joins TRBV5-1 to TRBJ1-2; weak D call: TRBD1 (6 bases). Germline loops: CDR1 SGHRS, CDR2 YFSETQ. CDR3 length: 12 amino acids. This CDR3 is CASSSRVGAYTF. In DNA form, the CDR3 reads TGTGCCAGCAGCTCTCGGGTGGGGGCCTACACCTTC.

This chain connects TRBV20-1 to TRBJ1-1, with 7 bases identical to TRBD1. Trimming removed 5 bases from V and 11 bases from J; junction bases left unmatched: 5. This CDR3 has 10 amino acids. Germline lookup yields CDR1 DFQATT and CDR2 SNEGSKA (reference sequence). The CDR3 bases are TGCAGTGCTCACAGGGGAGTCGCTTTCTTT. It is translated as CSAHRGVAFF.

This sequence joins TRBV2 and TRBJ2-1, with D possibly being TRBD2 (6 bases). This CDR3 region has 15 residues. Germline loops: CDR1 SNHLY, CDR2 FYNNEI. V was shortened by 8 bases and J by 1 base, with 15 bases between the two germline ends. CDR3 DNA sequence: TGTGCCAGCGGAAGACTGGAGGGGTCCTACAATGAGCAGTTCTTC. This encodes CASGRLEGSYNEQFF.